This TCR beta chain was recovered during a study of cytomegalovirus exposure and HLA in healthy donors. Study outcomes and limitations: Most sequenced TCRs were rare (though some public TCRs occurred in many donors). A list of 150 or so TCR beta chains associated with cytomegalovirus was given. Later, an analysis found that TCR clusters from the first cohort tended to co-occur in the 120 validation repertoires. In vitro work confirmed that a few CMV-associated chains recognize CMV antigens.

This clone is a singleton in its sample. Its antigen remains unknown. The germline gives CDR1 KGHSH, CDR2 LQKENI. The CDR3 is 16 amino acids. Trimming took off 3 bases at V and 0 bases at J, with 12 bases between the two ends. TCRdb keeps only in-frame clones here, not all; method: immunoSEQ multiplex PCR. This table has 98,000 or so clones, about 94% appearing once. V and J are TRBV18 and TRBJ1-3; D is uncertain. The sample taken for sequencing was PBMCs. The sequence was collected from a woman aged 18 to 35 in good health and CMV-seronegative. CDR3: CASSPISGSSGNTIYF. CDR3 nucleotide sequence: TGTGCCAGCTCACCGATCAGTGGCAGCTCTGGAAACACCATATATTTT.